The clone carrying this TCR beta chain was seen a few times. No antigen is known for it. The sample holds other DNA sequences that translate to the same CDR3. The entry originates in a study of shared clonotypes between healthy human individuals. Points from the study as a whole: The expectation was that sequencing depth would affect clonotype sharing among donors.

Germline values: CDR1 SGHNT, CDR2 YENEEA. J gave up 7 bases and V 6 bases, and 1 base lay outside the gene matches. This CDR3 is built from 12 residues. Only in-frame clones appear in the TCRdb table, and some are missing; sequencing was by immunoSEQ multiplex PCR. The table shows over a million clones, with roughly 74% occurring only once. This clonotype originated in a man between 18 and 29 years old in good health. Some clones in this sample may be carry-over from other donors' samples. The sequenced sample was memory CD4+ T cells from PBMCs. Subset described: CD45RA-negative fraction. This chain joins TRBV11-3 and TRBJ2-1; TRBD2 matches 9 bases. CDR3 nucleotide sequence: TGTGCCAGCAGTAGCGGGGGAAATGAGCAGTTCTTC. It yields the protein CASSSGGNEQFF.